The 4 T cell receptor beta chains below were found in one sample sequenced in a study of regulatory T cells in long-lasting Graves disease. Time point specified: newly diagnosed GD, antithyroid drugs for less than 3 months. From RNA extracted from PBMCs, the TCR library was made. Library construction for TCR beta used iRepertoire HTBI primers and Arm-PCR of CDR3 regions. TCRdb passed the multiplex PCR reads through MiXCR, listing each CDR3 protein once. The sample records about 350,000 distinct CDR3 sequences, over 15% being singletons. These records were also assigned to another study, of T cells in Graves' hyperthyroidism and ophthalmopathy.

The sample here was peripheral blood mononuclear cells (PBMCs), taken at new diagnosis, from a patient treated with antithyroid drugs. These receptors were taken from a man aged 40-49 years with Graves disease.

In its sample, this clonotype was seen a few times. This rearrangement joins TRBV7-2 to TRBJ2-1; D remains unclear. Trimming shortened V by 4 bases and J by 8 bases, and 12 bases separated the two germline ends. The V gene's germline CDR1 is SGHTA and CDR2 FQGNSA. The CDR3 has 13 amino acids. The chain's CDR3 is CASSSLDRHEQFF. The CDR3 nucleotides read TGTGCCAGCAGCTCCCTTGACCGGCATGAGCAGTTCTTC.

This clonotype was counted between two and nine times. This chain uses TRBV19 with TRBJ2-3; 8 bases agree with TRBD2. This CDR3 comprises 16 residues. Germline CDR1 LNHDA, CDR2 SQIVND (reference sequence). V lost 7 bases, J lost 3 bases, and 12 bases stayed unmatched. DNA of the CDR3: TGTGCCAGTAAGTCGAGGAGCGGGGGAACTACAGATACGCAGTATTTT. Encoded protein: CASKSRSGGTTDTQYF.

This clonotype was counted between two and nine times. This sequence joins TRBV19 and TRBJ1-2, with D hard to call. From germline, CDR1 is LNHDA and CDR2 SQIVND (reference sequence). Trimming stripped 3 bases from V and 5 bases from J, with 16 bases between. This CDR3 has 15 residues. CDR3 nucleotide sequence: TGTGCCAGTAGTATGTCGACGGGCGACCCTTATGGCTACACCTTC. Encoded protein: CASSMSTGDPYGYTF.

The rearrangement uses TRBV30 and TRBJ1-1; D is perhaps TRBD1 (6 bases). The CDR3 is 14 residues long. Trimming left V 6 bases short and J 0 bases short, with 14 bases between. Germline values: CDR1 GTSNPN, CDR2 SVGIG (reference sequence). This CDR3 is CACIGQKMNTEAFF. The CDR3 DNA follows: TGTGCCTGCATAGGACAGAAAATGAACACTGAAGCTTTCTTT.